This TCR beta chain stems from a study of Ad26.COV2.S vaccination and SARS-CoV-2 variants. About the study: The donor was enrolled in the Ad26.COV2.S arm of the COV1001 trial. Study results and caveats: Substantial breadth was reported for post-vaccination spike-specific CD8+ and CD4+ T cells.

As for this clone: Its antigen is still unknown.

Described treatment: around 19 received Ad26.COV2.S at low or high dose, single or two shots; 5 received placebo; per-sample allocation not given. Specimens were obtained on day 63 following the first vaccine or placebo injection. This CDR3 has 15 amino acids. From germline, CDR1 is LGHNA and CDR2 YSLEER. The ends lost 1 base at V and 15 bases at J; junction bases unmatched: 10. Some clones are missing from TCRdb's copy, which holds only in-frame ones; the method was immunoSEQ multiplex PCR. The sample has roughly 390,000 clones; approximately 90% are singletons. The TCR was taken from a person between 18 and 59 years old who received the Ad26.COV2.S COVID-19 vaccine or a placebo. The gene calls are TRBV4-3 and TRBJ2-1, with TRBD2 identical over 12 bases. Sequencing used peripheral blood, obtained in a trial of Ad26.COV2.S vaccine versus placebo. The CDR3 sequence is CASSQVMASGGATFF. In DNA form, the CDR3 reads TGCGCCAGCAGCCAAGTGATGGCTAGCGGGGGGGCCACGTTCTTC.